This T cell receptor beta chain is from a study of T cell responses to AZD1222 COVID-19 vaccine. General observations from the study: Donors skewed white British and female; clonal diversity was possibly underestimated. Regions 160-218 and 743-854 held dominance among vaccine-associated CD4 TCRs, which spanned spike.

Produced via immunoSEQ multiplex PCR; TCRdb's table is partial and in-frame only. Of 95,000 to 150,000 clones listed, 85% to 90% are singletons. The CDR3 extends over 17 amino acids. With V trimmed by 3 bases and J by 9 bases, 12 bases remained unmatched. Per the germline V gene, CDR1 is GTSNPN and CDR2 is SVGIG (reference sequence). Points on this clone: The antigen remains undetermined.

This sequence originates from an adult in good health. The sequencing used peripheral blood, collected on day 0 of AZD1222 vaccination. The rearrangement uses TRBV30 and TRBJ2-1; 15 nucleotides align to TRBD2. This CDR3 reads CAWRDHTGLAGGGEQFF. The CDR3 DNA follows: TGTGCCTGGAGGGACCACACGGGACTAGCGGGAGGAGGTGAGCAGTTCTTC.